The clone carrying this T cell receptor beta chain was picked up one time. These data originate in a study of CD8 T cells in Susac syndrome. It was with random hexamers that 0.5 to 1 ug RNA was reverse transcribed. Multiplex PCR with immunoSEQ amplified the TCR beta CDR3 across 54 Vbeta and 13 Jbeta. TCRdb processed the immunoSEQ multiplex PCR reads anew with MiXCR; each CDR3 protein has one entry. The table includes around 180,000 distinct CDR3 sequences, approximately 94% detected once. It was negative isolation that provided the CD8+ and CD4+ T cells, whereas TEMRA cells were enriched by FACS. The sequence came from a human donor with Susac syndrome. The sequencing sample was made of CD4+ T cells from PBMCs.

The CDR3 reads CASMRIRDRGTDTQYF. CDR3 nucleotides: TGTGCCAGCATGCGAATAAGGGACAGGGGCACAGATACGCAGTATTTT. The chain recombines TRBV7-8 with TRBJ2-3; 9 nucleotides align to TRBD1. Germline V gives CDR1 SGHVS, CDR2 FQNEAQ. V was pared by 7 bases and J by 1 base, with 9 bases of the junction left unmatched. This CDR3 has 16 amino acids. The variable domain in full, completed from reference TRBV7-8 and TRBJ2-3, reads GAGVSQSPRYKVAKRGQDVALRCDPISGHVSLFWYQQALGQGPEFLTYFQNEAQLDKSGLPSDRFFAERPEGSVSTLKIQRTQQEDSAVYLCASMRIRDRGTDTQYFGPGTRLTVL.